Below are 13 T cell receptor beta chains sequenced from a single sample in a study of cytomegalovirus exposure and HLA in healthy donors. TCRdb's table, derived via immunoSEQ multiplex PCR, lists solely in-frame clones and lacks some. The sample lists about 240,000 clones; around 88% were seen once. The specimen sequenced was PBMCs. All receptors come from a woman between 25 and 40 years old in good health and CMV-seropositive.

This chain links TRBV5-1 with TRBJ2-3, with TRBD2 identical over 8 bases. Germline V gives CDR1 SGHRS, CDR2 YFSETQ. Trimming at V came to 2 bases and at J to 6 bases, leaving 8 bases not matched to a gene. The CDR3 loop spans 15 amino acids. The CDR3, as DNA: TGCGCCAGCAGCTTCCTCCGGGAGGGCGGGGATACGCAGTATTTT. It specifies CASSFLREGGDTQYF.

The rearrangement joins TRBV19 to TRBJ2-1; 11 positions match TRBD2. CDR1 and CDR2 (germline): LNHDA, SQIVND (reference sequence). Losses at the gene ends were 4 bases for V and 8 bases for J; bases not matched to a gene: 10. The CDR3 runs 16 residues. DNA for the CDR3: TGTGCCAGTAGTAAGGTCACTAGCGGGAGTATCCATGAGCAGTTCTTC. Its protein product is CASSKVTSGSIHEQFF.

The chain couples TRBV4-1 to TRBJ2-1; 8 nucleotides match TRBD2. The CDR3 is 17 residues long. CDR1 is MGHRA, CDR2 YSYEKL, per germline. J gave up 2 bases and V 0 bases, and 6 bases lay outside the gene matches. The CDR3: CASSQDLTSGPYNEQFF. The CDR3 bases are TGCGCCAGCAGCCAAGATTTAACTAGCGGACCCTACAATGAGCAGTTCTTC.

The chain has TRBV29-1 and TRBJ2-2, with D maybe TRBD1 (6 bases). The CDR3 spans 13 residues. Trimming took 7 bases from V and 2 from J, leaving 11 bases between them. Looked up from germline, CDR1 is SQVTM and CDR2 is ANQGSEA. CDR3 region: CSAQDSNTGELFF. The CDR3 DNA reads as TGCAGCGCTCAGGACAGTAACACCGGGGAGCTGTTTTTT.

The chain joins TRBV5-6 to TRBJ2-7, with TRBD1 matching 11 bases. V shed 5 bases and J 3 bases; nucleotides not matched to a gene: 13. The CDR3 extends over 17 amino acids. Germline V gene lookup returns CDR1 SGHDT and CDR2 YYEEEE. Here the CDR3 DNA reads TGTGCCAGCAGTCTTCACTCCTCCGGGACAGGGGGCTACGAGCAGTACTTC. It yields the protein CASSLHSSGTGGYEQYF.

The rearrangement joins TRBV15 to TRBJ1-3; D is undetermined. Germline-derived CDR1 and CDR2 are LNHNV and YYDKDF (reference sequence). The CDR3 consists of 13 residues. CDR3 loop: CGTSRSSGNTIYF. As DNA, the CDR3 is TGTGGCACGTCCCGGAGCTCTGGAAACACCATATATTTT.

This chain joins TRBV18 and TRBJ2-7; 7 bases match TRBD1. The CDR3 has 19 amino acids. Trimming at V came to 3 bases and at J to 2 bases, leaving 19 bases not matched to a gene. CDR1 is KGHSH and CDR2 is LQKENI in the germline V gene. The CDR3 coding sequence is TGTGCCAGCTCACCGTCGCGACAGGGCGTTCGGGTCCCCGCCTACGAGCAGTACTTC. Translating it yields CASSPSRQGVRVPAYEQYF.

The genes are TRBV6-1 and TRBJ1-2; no definite D call. The germline V gene has CDR1 MNHNS and CDR2 SASEGT. This CDR3 has 14 amino acids. The V end lost 7 bases, the J end lost 4 bases, and 16 bases lay between the germline ends. In nucleotides, the CDR3 is TGTGCCAGCACTAGTGATAATCCACCCTATGGCTACACCTTC. It is translated as CASTSDNPPYGYTF.

Regarding this clone: This CDR3 is missing its conserved last phenylalanine or tryptophan, likely due to a read error. The rearrangement joins TRBV30 to TRBJ1-2; the D is unclear. CDR1 is GTSNPN and CDR2 is SVGIG in the germline V gene (reference sequence). The CDR3 spans 14 residues. V lost 0 bases, J lost 6 bases, and 14 bases lay in between. The chain's CDR3 is CAWSVRRREDGYTL. For the CDR3, the DNA is TGTGCCTGGAGTGTACGCAGGAGGGAAGATGGCTACACCCTC.

This clone appeared once. This chain links TRBV6-6 with TRBJ1-2; TRBD1 agrees at 8 bases. In germline, CDR1 is MNHNY, CDR2 SVGAGI (reference sequence). Trimming cost V 8 bases and J 4 bases; bases outside gene matches: 15. CDR3 length equals 16 residues. CDR3 coding DNA: TGTGCCAGCTACTGGACAGGGTTCATCGTTGGCTATGGCTACACCTTC. This sequence encodes CASYWTGFIVGYGYTF.

In its sample, this clone was seen once. The chain joins TRBV28 to TRBJ2-2, with 10 bases fitting TRBD2. The germline CDR1 and CDR2 sequences are MDHEN and SYDVKM. Trimming at V came to 2 bases and at J to 7 bases, leaving 7 bases not matched to a gene. The CDR3 covers 16 residues. This chain's CDR3 is CASSLILAGEYGELFF. The CDR3 nucleotides are TGTGCCAGCAGTTTAATCCTAGCGGGAGAGTACGGGGAGCTGTTTTTT.

The chain carries TRBV20-1 and TRBJ2-3; D not resolved. The CDR3 sequence is 11 residues long. The V end lost 5 bases, the J end lost 8 bases, and 11 bases lay between the germline ends. The germline V gene has CDR1 DFQATT and CDR2 SNEGSKA (reference sequence). The CDR3 DNA sequence: TGCAGTGCTCTTGAGAGGATTACGCAGTATTTT. It specifies CSALERITQYF.

This chain joins TRBV5-1 and TRBJ1-4; 9 bases line up with TRBD1. Germline CDR1 reads SGHRS; CDR2 reads YFSETQ. V lost 4 bases to trimming and J lost 13 bases; unmatched junction nucleotides: 14. CDR3 size: 15 residues. As DNA, the CDR3 is TGCGCCAGCAGCCCGGCAGGACAGGGGCCCGTAGGACTGTTTTTT. It is translated as CASSPAGQGPVGLFF.